A selection of T cell receptor beta chains follows, all from one sample in a study of chemoradiotherapy in HPV16-positive cancers. Clones were read by immunoSEQ multiplex PCR, and TCRdb kept only the in-frame ones, dropping some. This sample has approximately 32,000 clones; around 89% occur once, and the top ten carry approximately 2.8%. Material: blood, obtained from a patient who underwent chemoradiotherapy. These TCRs come from a human donor with HPV-associated anogenital cancer. CDR3s include the opening cysteine and the closing phenylalanine or tryptophan.

v_call: TRBV10-1; j_call: TRBJ2-1; cdr3_aa: CASTPGGGRKGSSYNEQFF
v_call: TRBV4-3; j_call: TRBJ2-1; cdr3_aa: CASSQQDGYLNEQFF
v_call: TRBV9; j_call: TRBJ2-5; cdr3_aa: CASSRGAVRQETQYF
v_call: TRBV7-8; j_call: TRBJ2-2; cdr3_aa: CASSSTSPLRAGGLMSAGELFF
v_call: TRBV30; j_call: TRBJ1-1; cdr3_aa: CAWSVRLAGMNTEAFF
v_call: TRBV7-2; j_call: TRBJ2-7; cdr3_aa: CASSLARDIAYEQYF
v_call: TRBV7-2; j_call: TRBJ2-1; cdr3_aa: CASSLILANEQFF
v_call: TRBV9; j_call: TRBJ2-2; cdr3_aa: CASSWTGNTGELFF
v_call: TRBV5-1; j_call: TRBJ2-6; cdr3_aa: CASSLTPGQGGSGANVLTF
v_call: TRBV2; j_call: TRBJ2-5; cdr3_aa: CASSPGAFKETQYF
v_call: TRBV7-3; j_call: TRBJ2-7; cdr3_aa: CASSFGTGGAYEQYF
v_call: TRBV19; j_call: TRBJ1-1; cdr3_aa: CASTLARTVNTEAFF
v_call: TRBV5-8; j_call: TRBJ1-5; cdr3_aa: CASSLRYRRSNQPQHF
v_call: TRBV2; j_call: TRBJ2-5; cdr3_aa: CASSLMRVETQYF
v_call: TRBV19; j_call: TRBJ2-3; cdr3_aa: CASSIIQGYTDTQYF
v_call: TRBV25-1; j_call: TRBJ2-7; cdr3_aa: CASSLHPTPRYF